This TCR beta chain was captured in a study of T cells expressing NK-cell markers. As for the study in general: Among eight sequenced donors, seven carried HCMV seropositivity while one was seronegative. Study-wide results and caveats: These clonotypes additionally ranked first within the CD3+CD56-NKG2C+ fraction of a few donors. HCMV specificity of the expanded NKG2C+ T cell clones stayed unclear.

Germline loops: CDR1 SEHNR, CDR2 FQNEAQ (reference sequence). The CDR3 spans 16 residues. As to this clonotype: Its cognate antigen is unknown.

TCRdb re-called the 5' RACE reads and gives one entry per CDR3 protein, without DNA. Its clone listing holds fewer than 40,000 distinct CDR3 sequences. The sequence derives from a woman aged 18-70 years in good health. This sequence joins TRBV7-9 and TRBJ1-4; lacking DNA, the TRBD1 call made by TCRdb goes unchecked. The sample consisted of blood T cells: a sorted CD56 or NKG2C T cell subset, CD4+ or CD8+ T cells, or bulk PBMC T cells (not recorded which). The CDR3 here is CASSLRTGAANEKLFF. The full variable domain, with the rest looked up from reference TRBV7-9 and TRBJ1-4, is DTGVSQNPRHKITKRGQNVTFRCDPISEHNRLYWYRQTLGQGPEFLTYFQNEAQLEKSRLLSDRFSAERPKGSFSTLEIQRTEQGDSAMYLCASSLRTGAANEKLFFGSGTQLSVL.